One and the same sample provided the 22 T cell receptor beta chains below, sequenced in a study of post-analysis software for immune sequencing data. Unique molecular identifiers were carried by the TCR beta cDNA libraries. TCRdb re-called the PCR reads through MiXCR, storing one row per CDR3 protein. Among a few hundred thousand distinct CDR3 sequences, 30% to 45% were seen once, and the ten largest hold around 15%. No antigen is known for these receptors. Study results and limitations: A handful of TRBV segments appeared more often in patients than in controls, and TRBV5-6, TRBV5-1 and TRBV20-1 were among these.

Sample: blood. Source of these receptors: a girl between 10 and 17 years old with multiple sclerosis.

The V call is TRBV5-6, the J call TRBJ2-2; TRBD2 agrees at 13 bases. V shed 5 bases and J 3 bases; nucleotides not matched to a gene: 13. Germline V gene lookup returns CDR1 SGHDT and CDR2 YYEEEE. CDR3 length equals 19 residues. This CDR3 is CASRLLTAGLAGYTGELFF. CDR3 DNA sequence: TGTGCCAGCAGGCTTCTCACCGCGGGACTAGCGGGATACACCGGGGAGCTGTTTTTT.

V usage is TRBV27 and J usage is TRBJ2-1, with 8 positions matching TRBD2. CDR1 MNHEY and CDR2 SMNVEV come from the germline V gene (reference sequence). The CDR3 extends over 14 amino acids. Germline trimming cut 5 bases from V and 5 bases from J; bases unmatched to any gene: 5. The CDR3 loop reads CASSESAGDNEQFF. CDR3 bases: TGTGCCAGCAGTGAATCAGCGGGGGACAATGAGCAGTTCTTC.

In its sample, this clonotype was seen a few times. V is TRBV5-1 and J is TRBJ2-1; 9 bases align to TRBD2. Germline V gives CDR1 SGHRS, CDR2 YFSETQ. The CDR3 has 15 residues. The V and J ends lost 4 bases and 7 bases, in that order; junction bases with no gene match: 9. The CDR3 DNA is TGCGCCAGCAGCCCGACCGGGACTAGCTATAATGAGCAGTTCTTC. Amino acids: CASSPTGTSYNEQFF.

This clonotype turned up a few times. This chain uses TRBV7-9 with TRBJ2-1; weak D call: TRBD2 (5 bases). With 8 bases removed from V and 6 bases from J, the gap between germline ends came to 14 bases. CDR1 and CDR2 (germline): SEHNR, FQNEAQ (reference sequence). The CDR3 sequence is 13 residues long. The CDR3 coding sequence is TGTGCCAGCGTCGAACTAGTTTCCAATGAGCAGTTCTTC. Translated, it gives CASVELVSNEQFF.

The rearrangement joins TRBV12-5 to TRBJ1-1; D unclear. Trimming pared 1 base from V and 4 bases from J, leaving 7 bases between. Germline V lookup: CDR1 LGHNT, CDR2 FRNRAP. This CDR3 contains 13 residues. The CDR3 is CASGLDGGTEAFF. CDR3 sequence (DNA): TGTGCTAGTGGTTTGGACGGAGGCACTGAAGCTTTCTTT. The full variable domain, rest sourced from reference TRBV12-5 and TRBJ1-1, is DARVTQTPRHKVTEMGQEVTMRCQPILGHNTVFWYRQTMMQGLELLAYFRNRAPLDDSGMPKDRFSAEMPDATLATLKIQPSEPRDSAVYFCASGLDGGTEAFFGQGTRLTVV.

In this sample, this clonotype turned up a few times. The J gene is TRBJ2-5, the V gene TRBV12-3 or TRBV12-4, with 9 bases matching TRBD2. The CDR3 sequence is 17 residues long. V shed 3 bases, J shed 5 bases, and the junction held 13 bases outside the gene matches. The CDR3 DNA is TGTGCCAGCAGTTTCCACCCCCGCGGGGGGGCCGTGGAGACCCAGTACTTC. Translating gives CASSFHPRGGAVETQYF.

The chain carries TRBV15 and TRBJ2-5; TRBD2 matches 8 bases. Losses at the gene ends were 0 bases for V and 5 bases for J; bases not matched to a gene: 8. The CDR3 is 16 amino acids. In germline, CDR1 is LNHNV, CDR2 YYDKDF (reference sequence). The CDR3 loop is CATSRETGGPDETQYF. The DNA for the CDR3 is TGTGCCACCAGCAGAGAAACGGGGGGGCCGGATGAGACCCAGTACTTC. The variable domain in full, with the rest retrieved from reference TRBV15 and TRBJ2-5, is DAMVIQNPRYQVTQFGKPVTLSCSQTLNHNVMYWYQQKSSQAPKLLFHYYDKDFNNEADTPDNFQSRRPNTSFCFLDIRSPGLGDTAMYLCATSRETGGPDETQYFGPGTRLLVL.

The chain employs TRBV5-6 and TRBJ2-1; the D gene is possibly TRBD1 (6 bases). The CDR3 is 12 amino acids. V lost 0 bases and J lost 14, with 12 bases in between. Germline CDR1 and CDR2: SGHDT and YYEEEE. Here the CDR3 DNA reads TGTGCCAGCAGCTTGGGGTGGTCAGGGGAGTTCTTC. Encoded protein: CASSLGWSGEFF.

The rearrangement joins TRBV4-2 to TRBJ2-5, with 12 nucleotides matching TRBD2. V gave up 0 bases and J gave up 7 bases; unmatched junction bases: 9. Germline CDR1 and CDR2: LGHNA and YNFKEQ. The CDR3 covers 17 residues. CDR3 protein: CASSQDVTSGGGWTQYF. Here the CDR3 DNA reads TGTGCCAGCAGCCAAGATGTGACTAGCGGGGGAGGTTGGACCCAGTACTTC.

The chain links TRBV11-2 to TRBJ2-3, with 12 positions matching TRBD2. There are 15 residues in the CDR3. Germline CDR1 reads SGHAT; CDR2 reads FQNNGV. With 4 bases clipped from V and 6 bases from J, the junction kept 5 bases outside the gene matches. CDR3 DNA sequence: TGTGCCAGCAGCTCGACTAGCGGGGGCAGGGATACGCAGTATTTT. Its protein product is CASSSTSGGRDTQYF.

The CDR3: CSARMSGSQETQYF. DNA of the CDR3: TGCAGTGCGAGAATGTCAGGGTCCCAAGAGACCCAGTACTTC. The chain employs TRBV20-1 and TRBJ2-5; D might be TRBD1 (5 bases). The germline CDR1 and CDR2 sequences are DFQATT and SNEGSKA (reference sequence). V lost 6 bases to trimming and J lost 1 base, with 15 bases between them. CDR3 length: 14 amino acids.

This clonotype was seen a few times. V and J are TRBV20-1 and TRBJ2-5; TRBD2 matches at 8 bases. The J call may be faulty, since TRBJ2-7 better matches the DNA end. CDR1 is DFQATT, CDR2 SNEGSKA, per germline (reference sequence). The CDR3 totals 14 residues. The chain's CDR3 is CSATLSGNLYEQYF. The CDR3 nucleotides are TGCAGTGCTACACTTAGCGGGAACCTCTACGAGCAGTACTTC.

This chain uses TRBV7-9 with TRBJ2-1; 10 nucleotides match TRBD2. CDR3 length: 15 residues. Germline lookup yields CDR1 SEHNR and CDR2 FQNEAQ (reference sequence). J gave up 4 bases and V 5 bases, and 5 bases lay outside the gene matches. The CDR3 nucleotides read TGTGCCAGCAGCCCCCCTAGCGGGGGATACAATGAGCAGTTCTTC. Its protein product is CASSPPSGGYNEQFF. Using reference TRBV7-9 and TRBJ2-1 for the parts outside the CDR3, the full variable domain is DTGVSQNPRHKITKRGQNVTFRCDPISEHNRLYWYRQTLGQGPEFLTYFQNEAQLEKSRLLSDRFSAERPKGSFSTLEIQRTEQGDSAMYLCASSPPSGGYNEQFFGPGTRLTVL.

This chain connects TRBV12-3 or TRBV12-4 to TRBJ2-3; D may be TRBD2 (6 bases). V was cut by 6 bases and J by 2 bases, with 12 bases left in between. This CDR3 comprises 14 residues. Written as DNA, the CDR3 is TGTGCCAGCAGCACTCCTAGCGCCACAGATACGCAGTATTTT. It encodes CASSTPSATDTQYF.

In its sample, this clonotype was seen a few times. This chain joins TRBV27 and TRBJ2-5; maybe TRBD1 (6 bases). Germline lookup yields CDR1 MNHEY and CDR2 SMNVEV (reference sequence). CDR3 length: 14 residues. The germline V and J ends were trimmed by 5 bases and 1 base, with 11 bases remaining between them. This CDR3 is CASSHLDSQETQYF. CDR3 sequence (DNA): TGTGCCAGCAGTCACCTGGACAGCCAAGAGACCCAGTACTTC.

The V call is TRBV7-3, the J call TRBJ2-2; 8 nucleotides match TRBD1. Germline V lookup: CDR1 SGHTA, CDR2 FQGTGA. V trimming: 5 bases; J trimming: 6 bases; junction bases outside the gene matches: 14. The CDR3 has 17 amino acids. DNA for the CDR3: TGTGCCAGCAGCCCAGGACAGGGCGCGTGGGGGGCCGGGGAGCTGTTTTTT. Translation gives CASSPGQGAWGAGELFF.

The chain uses TRBV7-9 and TRBJ2-1; maybe TRBD2 (6 bases). Germline V CDR1 and CDR2: SEHNR, FQNEAQ (reference sequence). The CDR3 is 15 amino acids. The germline V and J ends were trimmed by 1 base and 8 bases, with 15 bases remaining between them. Here the CDR3 reads CASSLDLGDWYEQFF. For the CDR3, the DNA is TGTGCCAGCAGCTTAGACCTAGGGGACTGGTATGAGCAGTTCTTC.

The chain uses TRBV2 and TRBJ1-1, with D tentatively TRBD1 (5 bases). Germline CDR1 reads SNHLY; CDR2 reads FYNNEI. The CDR3 spans 14 residues. V lost 11 bases to trimming and J lost 5 bases, with 21 bases between them. CDR3 DNA sequence: TGTGCCGTCCTGCTGGGGGGATTTGGTACTGAAGCTTTCTTT. Translating it yields CAVLLGGFGTEAFF.

V is TRBV24-1 and J is TRBJ1-5; D is unresolved. This CDR3 is built from 13 residues. V was trimmed by 8 bases and J by 1 base, leaving 8 bases between them. Germline CDR1 reads KGHDR; CDR2 reads SFDVKD. This chain's CDR3 is CATTGRSNQPQHF. CDR3 in DNA: TGTGCCACCACCGGGCGCAGCAATCAGCCCCAGCATTTT.

This clonotype was counted between two and nine times. The rearrangement uses TRBV6-2 or TRBV6-3 and TRBJ1-2; 7 nucleotides align to TRBD1. The CDR3 contains 14 residues. Germline CDR1 and CDR2: MNHEY and SVGEGT. The V gene end was trimmed by 0 bases and the J gene end by 5 bases; junction bases not matched to a gene: 3. DNA of the CDR3: TGTGCCAGCAGTTACTCGGGGGACAGTTATGGCTACACCTTC. Amino acids: CASSYSGDSYGYTF.

This clonotype showed up just a few times. The V call is TRBV12-3 or TRBV12-4, the J call TRBJ1-2; 8 bases align to TRBD1. V lost 3 bases and J lost 4; bases outside the gene matches: 4. This CDR3 has 14 residues. CDR3 coding DNA: TGTGCCAGCAGTTTGGCAGGGGGCCTCTATGGCTACACCTTC. It codes for CASSLAGGLYGYTF.

The chain carries TRBV14 and TRBJ1-2; D not resolved. Per germline, CDR1 SGHDN and CDR2 FVKESK. The CDR3 extends over 14 amino acids. With 0 bases removed from V and 8 bases from J, the gap between germline ends came to 13 bases. The CDR3 spells CASSQDVLPSGYTF. In nucleotides, the CDR3 is TGTGCCAGCAGCCAAGACGTGCTTCCTAGCGGCTACACCTTC.